This paragraph covers one TCR beta chain sequence. Its matching antigen is unknown. Genomic DNA served as template for TCR beta VDJ and CDR3 profiling. TCRdb reprocessed the reads with MiXCR, giving one entry per CDR3 protein. The sample lists 200,000 to 250,000 distinct CDR3 sequences, 50% to 70% seen once, with roughly 53% in the top ten. Sequenced patients had shown CD8+CD57+ cell expansion by flow cytometry. These data are taken from a study of CD8+CD57+ T cells in acquired aplastic anemia. Study context: The mean DNA yield obtained from sorted CD4+ and CD8+ cells came to roughly 3.4 ug.

Trimming took 3 bases from V and 4 from J, leaving 15 bases between them. This CDR3 has 15 residues. Per germline, CDR1 SNHLY and CDR2 FYNNEI. Study findings and constraints: Patients were compared with controls for CD8+ Simpson's diversity, and no significant difference emerged. Patients shared some 30 CD8+ CDR3 sequences with controls.

The sequence was obtained from a human donor with aplastic anemia. J is TRBJ1-1 and V is TRBV2; D possibly corresponds to TRBD1 (5 bases). The material sequenced was sorted CD4+, CD8+, or CD8+CD57+ T cells (not recorded which) from PBMCs. CDR3: CASSERGGFGTEAFF. The DNA of the CDR3 is TGTGCCAGCAGTGAGAGGGGTGGTTTTGGCACTGAAGCTTTCTTT.